Listed below are T cell receptor beta chains from one sample, sequenced in a study of identical twins. MiXCR was run by TCRdb on the 5' RACE reads, yielding one entry per CDR3 protein. The profile shows roughly 720,000 distinct CDR3 sequences, 15% to 20% of them singletons. This same sample was also part of a study on T cells expressing NK-cell markers.

Material: PBMCs. The source of these receptors is a woman between 18 and 30 years old in good health. The conserved cysteine and the conserved F or W are not part of the CDR3 here. D genes are given only for firm matches. Size is stated for part of the rows, as once, few or many counts, or as a class when the clone is expanded.

TRBJ1-5,NA,13,NA,TRBV20-1,SASLGHPSNQPQH
TRBJ1-1,few,12,NA,TRBV20-1,SARPGAPNTEAF
TRBJ2-7,few,14,TRBD2,TRBV12-3/TRBV12-4,ASSWTSGGSLYEQY
TRBJ2-7,NA,15,TRBD2,TRBV5-1,ASSLAGSGRARYEQY
TRBJ2-7,few,14,TRBD2,TRBV7-6,ASSLYPTSGSYEQY
TRBJ2-1,NA,12,NA,TRBV6-2/TRBV6-3,ASRTISSYNEQF
TRBJ1-1,NA,13,NA,TRBV10-3,AISALRDKNTEAF
TRBJ2-1,NA,16,NA,TRBV4-3,ASSQELSALGKYNEQF
TRBJ2-7,NA,9,NA,TRBV30,AWSPLSEQY
TRBJ2-7,few,13,TRBD1,TRBV7-9,ASSLEQGPLYEQY
TRBJ1-5,NA,11,NA,TRBV18,ASSPQKNQPQH
TRBJ2-1,NA,11,NA,TRBV12-3/TRBV12-4,ASSLWGFNEQF
TRBJ2-7,NA,10,NA,TRBV7-2,ASRGGGTEQY
TRBJ1-1,few,11,NA,TRBV5-1,ASSLGDITEAF
TRBJ2-7,NA,10,NA,TRBV12-3/TRBV12-4,ASSRATKEQY
TRBJ2-4,few,14,NA,TRBV12-3/TRBV12-4,ASSLMFSLAKNIQY
TRBJ2-1,NA,12,NA,TRBV7-2,ASSREFSDNEQF
TRBJ1-1,NA,11,NA,TRBV27,ASSFSGWTEAF
TRBJ1-5,NA,12,NA,TRBV15,ATSREGTAWTQH
TRBJ1-6,few,14,TRBD1,TRBV7-9,ASSTWTGGAYSPLH
TRBJ2-1,NA,18,TRBD2,TRBV6-2/TRBV6-3,ASSYPTIAGGPSSYNEQF
TRBJ2-3,NA,16,NA,TRBV15,ATSRPKDPSSSTDTQY
TRBJ2-5,few,13,TRBD1,TRBV11-2,ASSRGTGPGETQY
TRBJ1-1,few,10,NA,TRBV29-1,SASGAGTEAF
TRBJ2-7,few,11,TRBD2,TRBV20-1,SASSGRLYEQY
TRBJ2-5,few,15,TRBD2,TRBV7-7,ASSFGLAGGGGETQY
TRBJ2-1,few,13,NA,TRBV20-1,SARGFGGAGHEQF
TRBJ2-5,many,13,NA,TRBV10-3,ATQPTAGSLETQY
TRBJ1-5,few,8,NA,TRBV20-1,SVGNQPQH
TRBJ2-1,NA,13,TRBD2,TRBV5-1,ASSLEGLAFGEQF
TRBJ1-1,few,13,TRBD1,TRBV10-2,ASSAMGQGQTEAF